These 31 T cell receptor beta chains were sequenced from one sample in a study of T cells after yellow fever vaccination. TCRdb fed the 5' RACE reads into MiXCR, producing one record per CDR3 protein. The data contain a few hundred thousand distinct CDR3 sequences, 3% to 3.5% of them singletons. The sample in question was CD4+ T cells sorted from PBMCs, obtained 10 days after the yellow fever booster vaccination. These receptors were collected from a man aged 18 to 29 who received the YFV17D yellow fever vaccine.

V gene TRBV24-1 combines with J gene TRBJ1-2, with TRBD1 matching 9 bases. There are 15 residues in the CDR3. V lost 4 bases to trimming and J lost 7 bases; unmatched junction nucleotides: 9. Per germline, CDR1 KGHDR and CDR2 SFDVKD. The CDR3, as DNA: TGTGCCACCAGTGACCCCGGAGACAGGGGGTCTGGCTACACCTTC. Protein: CATSDPGDRGSGYTF.

V gene TRBV5-4 combines with J gene TRBJ1-6; weak D call: TRBD1 (6 bases). Looked up from germline, CDR1 is SGHNT and CDR2 is YYREEE (reference sequence). This CDR3 contains 14 residues. The V end was cut by 2 bases, the J end by 7 bases, with 10 bases between. CDR3 in amino acids: CASSFRTGNSPLHF. The CDR3, as DNA: TGTGCCAGCAGCTTTAGAACAGGGAATTCACCCCTCCACTTT. The variable domain in full, with the rest retrieved from reference TRBV5-4 and TRBJ1-6, is ETGVTQSPTHLIKTRGQQVTLRCSSQSGHNTVSWYQQALGQGPQFIFQYYREEENGRGNFPPRFSGLQFPNYSSELNVNALELDDSALYLCASSFRTGNSPLHFGNGTRLTVT.

This clonotype has at least ten counts. This rearrangement joins TRBV4-3 to TRBJ2-2; D remains ambiguous. Trimming removed 3 bases from V and 3 bases from J, with 8 bases in between. The CDR3 is 14 residues long. CDR1 and CDR2 (germline): LGHNA, YSLEER. CDR3 bases: TGCGCCAGCAGCCACGTCACGCACACCGGGGAGCTGTTTTTT. Translating it yields CASSHVTHTGELFF.

This clonotype was counted ten times or more. The chain recombines TRBV5-1 with TRBJ2-5; D may be TRBD1 (5 bases). The CDR3 covers 16 residues. The V end lost 0 bases, the J end lost 4 bases, and 16 bases lay between the germline ends. The germline gives CDR1 SGHRS, CDR2 YFSETQ. CDR3 sequence: CASSLVARAPRETQYF. CDR3 bases: TGCGCCAGCAGCTTGGTGGCCAGGGCCCCCCGAGAGACCCAGTACTTC.

This clonotype was detected only a few times. The V and J genes are TRBV5-5 and TRBJ1-1; 8 bases map to TRBD1. From germline, CDR1 is SGHKS and CDR2 YYEKEE (reference sequence). Germline trimming cut 6 bases from V and 1 base from J; bases unmatched to any gene: 5. The CDR3 is 14 residues long. The CDR3 spells CASTFQGANTEAFF. CDR3 bases: TGTGCCAGCACCTTTCAGGGGGCGAACACTGAAGCTTTCTTT.

This clonotype was picked up a small number of times. J is TRBJ1-6 and V is TRBV27; 9 bases fit TRBD1. The CDR3 runs to 15 residues. The germline V gene encodes CDR1 MNHEY and CDR2 SMNVEV (reference sequence). Trimming removed 6 bases from V and 8 bases from J; junction bases left unmatched: 8. DNA for the CDR3: TGTGCCAGCAGACCGACAACAGGGGGCGATTCACCCCTCCACTTT. Residues: CASRPTTGGDSPLHF.

This clonotype was seen a few times. V gene TRBV20-1 combines with J gene TRBJ1-2, with D perhaps matching TRBD1 (5 bases). Germline assignment: CDR1 DFQATT and CDR2 SNEGSKA (reference sequence). This CDR3 is built from 15 residues. Between the trimmed V and J ends, which lost 0 bases and 0 bases, there was a span of 11 bases. CDR3 DNA: TGCAGTGCTAGAGATTGGGGGAATCCTAACTATGGCTACACCTTC. Translating gives CSARDWGNPNYGYTF.

J is TRBJ1-1 and V is TRBV5-1; 7 positions match TRBD1. This CDR3 is 14 amino acids long. The V segment lost 7 bases and the J segment 2 bases; nucleotides outside the gene matches: 8. The V gene's germline CDR1 is SGHRS and CDR2 YFSETQ. The CDR3: CASGPDRANTEAFF. In DNA, the CDR3 is TGCGCCAGCGGACCAGACAGGGCCAACACTGAAGCTTTCTTT.

This clonotype was observed a handful of times. V gene TRBV5-5 combines with J gene TRBJ2-2; the D is unclear. Germline-derived CDR1 and CDR2 are SGHKS and YYEKEE (reference sequence). V was trimmed by 4 bases and J by 11 bases, leaving 0 bases between them. CDR3 length equals 8 residues. CDR3 coding DNA: TGTGCCAGCAGCGAGCTGTTTTTT. Translated: CASSELFF. Looking up the rest from reference TRBV5-5 and TRBJ2-2 gives the full variable domain: DAGVTQSPTHLIKTRGQQVTLRCSPISGHKSVSWYQQVLGQGPQFIFQYYEKEERGRGNFPDRFSARQFPNYSSELNVNALLLGDSALYLCASSELFFGEGSRLTVL.

In this sample, this clonotype turned up a few times. The chain couples TRBV5-1 to TRBJ1-1; D ambiguous. Germline-derived CDR1 and CDR2 are SGHRS and YFSETQ. V was pared by 7 bases and J by 3 bases, with 13 bases between. This CDR3 has 13 residues. The CDR3 protein is CASRPGSDTEAFF. CDR3 DNA: TGCGCCAGCCGCCCGGGGTCAGACACTGAAGCTTTCTTT.

This clonotype was picked up a small number of times. The V and J genes are TRBV10-3 and TRBJ1-6; no firm D call. Germline lookup yields CDR1 ENHRY and CDR2 SYGVKD. The CDR3 spans 12 residues. The V gene lost 6 bases and the J gene lost 8 bases, with 8 bases spanning the gap. The CDR3 is CAISHLDSPLHF. The CDR3 bases are TGTGCCATCAGCCACCTCGATTCACCCCTCCACTTT.

Many counts were recorded for this clonotype. The V and J genes are TRBV4-3 and TRBJ2-1; D gene unclear. V was trimmed by 3 bases and J by 7 bases, leaving 10 bases between them. This CDR3 contains 13 residues. Germline CDR1 reads LGHNA; CDR2 reads YSLEER. The CDR3 sequence is CASSQESFNEQFF. CDR3 nucleotide sequence: TGCGCCAGCAGCCAGGAGAGCTTTAATGAGCAGTTCTTC.

The V call is TRBV5-6, the J call TRBJ2-4, with 7 bases matching TRBD1. Germline-derived CDR1 and CDR2 are SGHDT and YYEEEE. The V segment lost 7 bases and the J segment 1 base; nucleotides outside the gene matches: 5. This CDR3 contains 14 residues. The CDR3 nucleotides read TGTGCCAGCGGGACAGAATCGGCCAAAAACATTCAGTACTTC. The encoded protein is CASGTESAKNIQYF.

This clonotype appeared many times. The rearrangement uses TRBV7-2 and TRBJ1-5, with D hard to call. This CDR3 is 14 amino acids long. Deletions cut 2 bases from V and 5 bases from J, with 10 bases between. Germline CDR1 reads SGHTA; CDR2 reads FQGNSA. In DNA, the CDR3 is TGTGCCAGCAGCTTATACGGAACAGATCAGCCCCAGCATTTT. It yields the protein CASSLYGTDQPQHF.

This clonotype was observed at least ten times. This rearrangement joins TRBV7-8 to TRBJ1-3; D is uncertain. CDR1 and CDR2 (germline): SGHVS, FQNEAQ. The CDR3 length is 11 residues. V lost 1 base, J lost 8 bases, and 3 bases lay in between. The CDR3 coding sequence is TGTGCCAGCAGCTTAGGGTACACCATATATTTT. Translation gives CASSLGYTIYF.

This clonotype was detected a few times. The J gene is TRBJ2-5, the V gene TRBV6-5, with TRBD2 as a possible D gene (6 bases). The germline V gene encodes CDR1 MNHEY and CDR2 SVGAGI. V was cut by 6 bases and J by 7 bases, with 12 bases left in between. CDR3 length equals 12 residues. CDR3: CASSRGKGTQYF. DNA for the CDR3: TGTGCCAGCAGCCGGGGGAAGGGGACCCAGTACTTC.

This clonotype was seen a handful of times. V is TRBV7-2 and J is TRBJ2-5, with D perhaps being TRBD1 or TRBD2 (5 bases each). This CDR3 is built from 13 residues. The V gene lost 5 bases and the J gene lost 5 bases, with 12 bases spanning the gap. The germline V gene has CDR1 SGHTA and CDR2 FQGNSA. CDR3 nucleotide sequence: TGTGCCAGCAGCACCGGGACCTCGGAGACCCAGTACTTC. This codes for CASSTGTSETQYF.

This clonotype came up many times. The rearrangement joins TRBV7-3 to TRBJ2-7; D may be TRBD2 (6 bases). The germline CDR1 and CDR2 sequences are SGHTA and FQGTGA. This CDR3 is 14 amino acids long. V lost 3 bases and J lost 7, with 16 bases in between. CDR3 coding DNA: TGTGCCAGCAGCTTCACTCGGGACTCGGGGGAGCAGTACTTC. Protein product: CASSFTRDSGEQYF. Full variable domain (outside the CDR3, taken from reference TRBV7-3 and TRBJ2-7): GAGVSQTPSNKVTEKGKYVELRCDPISGHTALYWYRQSLGQGPEFLIYFQGTGAADDSGLPNDRFFAVRPEGSVSTLKIQRTERGDSAVYLCASSFTRDSGEQYFGPGTRLTVT.

This clonotype showed up just a few times. The chain joins TRBV18 to TRBJ2-5; D is undetermined. This CDR3 has 15 amino acids. Trimming pared 3 bases from V and 3 bases from J, leaving 14 bases between. The germline V gene has CDR1 KGHSH and CDR2 LQKENI. This chain's CDR3 is CASSPRSALEETQYF. DNA for the CDR3: TGTGCCAGCTCACCGAGGAGCGCCCTGGAAGAGACCCAGTACTTC.

The chain combines TRBV4-3 with TRBJ2-3; D is unresolved. The V end was cut by 0 bases, the J end by 7 bases, with 8 bases between. CDR1 is LGHNA and CDR2 is YSLEER in the germline V gene. CDR3 length equals 13 residues. The CDR3: CASSQEGKNTQYF. CDR3 in DNA: TGCGCCAGCAGCCAAGAGGGGAAGAATACGCAGTATTTT.

The V call is TRBV10-3, the J call TRBJ2-2; 10 positions agree with TRBD1. Germline V gene data show CDR1 as ENHRY and CDR2 as SYGVKD. J was trimmed by 4 bases and V by 0 bases; bases with no gene match: 2. This CDR3 spans 16 amino acids. The CDR3 nucleotides read TGTGCCATCAGTGAGTCCGGGACAGGGGTCACCGGGGAGCTGTTTTTT. Residues: CAISESGTGVTGELFF.

The chain uses TRBV2 and TRBJ1-6; D not certain. This CDR3 has 14 residues. CDR1 is SNHLY, CDR2 FYNNEI, per germline. The germline V and J ends were trimmed by 7 bases and 6 bases, with 13 bases remaining between them. Here the CDR3 DNA reads TGTGCCAGCAAATTTGGACCACGTAATTCACCCCTCCACTTT. It is translated as CASKFGPRNSPLHF. Supplemented by reference TRBV2 and TRBJ1-6, the full variable domain reads EPEVTQTPSHQVTQMGQEVILRCVPISNHLYFYWYRQILGQKVEFLVSFYNNEISEKSEIFDDQFSVERPDGSNFTLKIRSTKLEDSAMYFCASKFGPRNSPLHFGNGTRLTVT.

With regard to this clonotype: A clone one base away is much larger, so this may be a read error. The V call is TRBV28, the J call TRBJ2-1; D might be TRBD2 (5 bases). The length of the CDR3 is 14 residues. Germline-derived CDR1 and CDR2 are MDHEN and SYDVKM. V lost 1 base and J 4 bases, leaving 8 bases between the germline ends. CDR3 region: CASSLLSGYNEQFF. In DNA form, the CDR3 reads TGTGCCAGCAGTTTATTATCGGGGTACAATGAGCAGTTCTTC.

The sample holds many counts of this clonotype. V gene TRBV6-5 combines with J gene TRBJ2-3, with 8 positions matching TRBD2. Trimming took 2 bases from V and 3 from J; bases not matched to a gene: 4. Germline loops: CDR1 MNHEY, CDR2 SVGAGI. The CDR3 runs to 15 residues. The CDR3 spells CASSYVASGTDTQYF. DNA of the CDR3: TGTGCCAGCAGTTACGTGGCTAGCGGGACAGATACGCAGTATTTT.

The chain carries TRBV7-3 and TRBJ2-1; 8 nucleotides match TRBD1. The length of the CDR3 is 15 residues. With V trimmed by 1 base and J by 9 bases, 8 bases remained unmatched. In germline, CDR1 is SGHTA, CDR2 FQGTGA. CDR3 sequence (DNA): TGTGCCAGCAGCTTAAATGCAGGGGGCCTAGGTGAGCAGTTCTTC. It encodes CASSLNAGGLGEQFF.

This sequence joins TRBV6-1 and TRBJ1-3; the D gene is possibly TRBD1 (5 bases). This CDR3 is built from 13 residues. V dropped 6 bases and J dropped 4 bases, with 10 bases sitting between them. CDR1 is MNHNS, CDR2 SASEGT, per germline. CDR3 in DNA: TGTGCCAGCAGCGGCAACAGGGGAAACACCATATATTTT. Amino acid sequence: CASSGNRGNTIYF.

This clonotype has just a few counts. The rearrangement uses TRBV6-5 and TRBJ1-6; possibly TRBD1 for D (5 bases). With 8 bases removed from V and 5 bases from J, the gap between germline ends came to 19 bases. The CDR3 has 16 amino acids. The germline V gene has CDR1 MNHEY and CDR2 SVGAGI. CDR3: CASGLGGQEDNSPLHF. In DNA form, the CDR3 reads TGTGCCAGCGGACTAGGTGGACAAGAGGATAATTCACCCCTCCACTTT.

The chain uses TRBV12-3 or TRBV12-4 and TRBJ2-3, with D unclear. V was trimmed by 6 bases and J by 2 bases, leaving 9 bases between them. The CDR3 runs 13 residues. The CDR3 DNA reads TGTGCCAGCAGCCTATTAGACACAGATACGCAGTATTTT. It specifies CASSLLDTDTQYF.

This clonotype was observed a handful of times. The chain couples TRBV6-5 to TRBJ1-2; D unresolved. The germline V and J ends were trimmed by 4 bases and 7 bases, with 10 bases remaining between them. Germline V lookup: CDR1 MNHEY, CDR2 SVGAGI. This CDR3 comprises 12 residues. CDR3 in amino acids: CASSSEGSGYTF. For the CDR3, the DNA is TGTGCCAGCAGTTCAGAGGGATCTGGCTACACCTTC.

V usage is TRBV7-7 and J usage is TRBJ2-2, with D tentatively TRBD2 (5 bases). The germline V gene has CDR1 SSHAT and CDR2 FNYEAQ (reference sequence). V was shortened by 6 bases and J by 5 bases, with 22 bases between the two germline ends. The CDR3 is made up of 17 amino acids. The CDR3 DNA is TGTGCCAGCAGTTACAGCGGTCCGGATGGCGGGACCGGGGAGCTGTTTTTT. Translated, it gives CASSYSGPDGGTGELFF. The full variable domain, with the rest looked up from reference TRBV7-7 and TRBJ2-2, is GAGVSQSPRYKVTKRGQDVTLRCDPISSHATLYWYQQALGQGPEFLTYFNYEAQPDKSGLPSDRFSAERPEGSISTLTIQRTEQRDSAMYRCASSYSGPDGGTGELFFGEGSRLTVL.

This sequence joins TRBV3-1 and TRBJ2-1; 10 bases map to TRBD2. Trimming took 0 bases from V and 7 from J; bases not matched to a gene: 3. From germline, CDR1 is LGHDT and CDR2 YNNKEL (reference sequence). The CDR3 has 15 residues. The CDR3, as DNA: TGTGCCAGCAGCCAAGATGCACTAGCGGGGAATGAGCAGTTCTTC. Translating it yields CASSQDALAGNEQFF.